A single sample is the source of the 22 T cell receptor beta chains below, sequenced in a study of T cell responses to AZD1222 COVID-19 vaccine. The method was immunoSEQ multiplex PCR; TCRdb's version includes in-frame clones alone and lacks a portion of them. The repertoire holds more than 85,000 clones, with 94% as singletons. The source material was peripheral blood, sampled 28 days after the second AZD1222 dose. Receptors were obtained from an adult who received the AZD1222 COVID-19 vaccine.

The chain links TRBV2 to TRBJ1-2; D is undetermined. Trimming removed 8 bases from V and 4 bases from J, with 11 bases in between. Germline V lookup: CDR1 SNHLY, CDR2 FYNNEI. This CDR3 is 12 amino acids long. The CDR3 region is CASLEEPYGYTF. As DNA, the CDR3 is TGTGCCAGCTTGGAGGAGCCCTATGGCTACACCTTC.

This rearrangement joins TRBV28 to TRBJ1-4; the match to TRBD1 covers 7 bases. The germline CDR1 and CDR2 sequences are MDHEN and SYDVKM. Germline trimming cut 10 bases from V and 8 bases from J; bases unmatched to any gene: 13. The CDR3 has 14 residues. CDR3 residues: CATIGRGRNEKLFF. The CDR3 DNA follows: TGTGCCACCATCGGAAGGGGGCGGAACGAAAAACTGTTTTTT.

The chain is built from TRBV2 and TRBJ2-3, with D perhaps assigned TRBD1 or TRBD2 (5 bases each). The V end lost 4 bases, the J end lost 4 bases, and 9 bases lay between the germline ends. This CDR3 is 13 amino acids long. Germline V gene sequence: CDR1 SNHLY, CDR2 FYNNEI. The CDR3 is CASSGRDADTQYF. The CDR3, as DNA: TGTGCCAGCAGTGGCAGGGACGCAGATACGCAGTATTTT.

Only one count was recorded for this clone. V is TRBV14 and J is TRBJ2-7; D is undetermined. The CDR3 contains 15 residues. Germline V gene lookup returns CDR1 SGHDN and CDR2 FVKESK. V was shortened by 1 base and J by 3 bases, with 13 bases between the two germline ends. CDR3 nucleotides: TGTGCCAGCAGCCAAGGCCGACGGAACCTCTACGAGCAGTACTTC. Encoded protein: CASSQGRRNLYEQYF.

The chain combines TRBV11-2 with TRBJ2-7; 7 bases are a match to TRBD1. V shed 4 bases and J 3 bases; nucleotides not matched to a gene: 9. The CDR3 is made up of 15 amino acids. Germline CDR1 SGHAT, CDR2 FQNNGV. The CDR3 spells CASSSLGTEIYEQYF. As DNA, the CDR3 is TGTGCCAGCAGCTCCCTCGGGACAGAGATCTACGAGCAGTACTTC.

The rearrangement joins TRBV3-1 (or the pseudogene TRBV3-2) to TRBJ1-5; no clear D. Germline values: CDR1 LGHDT, CDR2 YNNKEL (reference sequence). Deletions cut 1 base from V and 9 bases from J, with 7 bases between. This CDR3 is built from 12 residues. The CDR3 protein is CASSQGLRPQHF. CDR3 in DNA: TGTGCCAGCAGCCAAGGATTGAGGCCCCAGCATTTT.

The chain has TRBV28 and TRBJ2-7, with 8 bases matching TRBD1. The germline V gene encodes CDR1 MDHEN and CDR2 SYDVKM. Trimming took 3 bases from V and 3 from J; bases not matched to a gene: 7. The CDR3 spans 15 residues. The CDR3 here is CASSFPGGFHYEQYF. The CDR3 DNA reads as TGTGCCAGCAGTTTCCCAGGGGGCTTTCACTACGAGCAGTACTTC.

The chain carries TRBV5-5 and TRBJ1-1; D possibly corresponds to TRBD1 (6 bases). Per the germline V gene, CDR1 is SGHKS and CDR2 is YYEKEE (reference sequence). V dropped 5 bases and J dropped 0 bases, with 14 bases sitting between them. This CDR3 is built from 15 residues. CDR3: CASRLGQRMNTEAFF. For the CDR3, the DNA is TGTGCCAGCAGGTTAGGACAGAGGATGAACACTGAAGCTTTCTTT.

This CDR3 is CASSGWTSGNNEQFF. DNA of the CDR3: TGTGCCAGTAGTGGATGGACTAGCGGTAACAATGAGCAGTTCTTC. This chain links TRBV19 with TRBJ2-1; TRBD2 matches at 10 bases. Germline CDR1 reads LNHDA; CDR2 reads SQIVND (reference sequence). The CDR3 sequence is 15 residues long. Losses at the gene ends were 5 bases for V and 5 bases for J; bases not matched to a gene: 6.

The V call is TRBV5-1, the J call TRBJ2-1, with TRBD2 matching 13 bases. Germline-derived CDR1 and CDR2 are SGHRS and YFSETQ. Unmatched junction bases numbered 10, after V lost 4 bases and J lost 6 bases. This CDR3 has 17 amino acids. This chain's CDR3 is CASSRSGTSGTANEQFF. CDR3 DNA sequence: TGCGCCAGCAGCAGATCCGGGACTAGCGGGACCGCCAATGAGCAGTTCTTC.

V is TRBV18 and J is TRBJ2-2; D possibly matches TRBD1 or TRBD2 (5 bases each). CDR1 is KGHSH and CDR2 is LQKENI in the germline V gene. The CDR3 loop spans 13 amino acids. Trimming removed 3 bases from V and 6 bases from J, with 8 bases in between. The CDR3 region has the DNA TGTGCCAGCTCACCTAGGGACCCCGGGGAGCTGTTTTTT. Protein product: CASSPRDPGELFF.

The chain is built from TRBV5-4 and TRBJ2-2; D unclear. Looked up from germline, CDR1 is SGHNT and CDR2 is YYREEE (reference sequence). V gave up 4 bases and J gave up 7 bases, with 11 bases separating them. The CDR3 is 13 residues long. The CDR3 spells CASSLTGRGELFF. DNA for the CDR3: TGTGCCAGCAGCCTGACTGGTCGCGGGGAGCTGTTTTTT. Full variable domain (outside the CDR3, taken from reference TRBV5-4 and TRBJ2-2): ETGVTQSPTHLIKTRGQQVTLRCSSQSGHNTVSWYQQALGQGPQFIFQYYREEENGRGNFPPRFSGLQFPNYSSELNVNALELDDSALYLCASSLTGRGELFFGEGSRLTVL.

The chain recombines TRBV7-9 with TRBJ2-1; D may be TRBD1 or TRBD2 (6 bases each). The CDR3 loop spans 14 amino acids. Germline assignment: CDR1 SEHNR and CDR2 FQNEAQ (reference sequence). V lost 6 bases and J lost 4, with 13 bases in between. Here the CDR3 DNA reads TGTGCCAGCAGTAAAGGGGGGAGGTACAATGAGCAGTTCTTC. Encoded protein: CASSKGGRYNEQFF.

The chain has TRBV28 and TRBJ1-6; D might be TRBD1 (5 bases). The CDR3 has 13 amino acids. The V gene lost 9 bases and the J gene lost 12 bases, with 18 bases spanning the gap. Germline assignment: CDR1 MDHEN and CDR2 SYDVKM. CDR3 nucleotide sequence: TGTGCCAGTCGAGACAGCCTCCTCGGACCCCTCCACTTT. This sequence encodes CASRDSLLGPLHF.

This chain uses TRBV28 with TRBJ2-7, with a weak D call TRBD1 (5 bases). V lost 2 bases to trimming and J lost 1 base, with 18 bases between them. The germline CDR1 and CDR2 sequences are MDHEN and SYDVKM. The CDR3 is 17 amino acids. This CDR3 reads CASSLDQGLGGSYEQYF. The DNA for the CDR3 is TGTGCCAGCAGTTTAGATCAGGGCCTTGGCGGTTCCTACGAGCAGTACTTC.

V and J are TRBV18 and TRBJ2-7; TRBD1 is a possible D gene (5 bases). The CDR3 length is 14 residues. Trimming left V 2 bases short and J 4 bases short, with 12 bases between. The germline CDR1 and CDR2 sequences are KGHSH and LQKENI. CDR3 region: CASSPSSGIYEQYF. CDR3 coding DNA: TGTGCCAGCTCACCATCATCAGGGATTTACGAGCAGTACTTC.

J is TRBJ1-4 and V is TRBV15; D remains ambiguous. Germline-derived CDR1 and CDR2 are LNHNV and YYDKDF (reference sequence). V dropped 1 base and J dropped 1 base, with 7 bases sitting between them. CDR3 size: 15 residues. CDR3 in amino acids: CATSRGFGTNEKLFF. CDR3 DNA: TGTGCCACCAGCAGAGGATTCGGAACTAATGAAAAACTGTTTTTT.

The rearrangement joins TRBV7-8 to TRBJ2-7, with D perhaps matching TRBD1 or TRBD2 (5 bases each). This CDR3 comprises 15 residues. Germline loops: CDR1 SGHVS, CDR2 FQNEAQ. V lost 2 bases and J 1 base, leaving 12 bases between the germline ends. CDR3 DNA: TGTGCCAGCAGCTTAAGGTCGGGACGGTCCTACGAGCAGTACTTC. It yields the protein CASSLRSGRSYEQYF.

The gene calls are TRBV5-1 and TRBJ2-7, with D perhaps given as TRBD1 or TRBD2 (5 bases each). V gave up 4 bases and J gave up 3 bases, with 14 bases separating them. This CDR3 region has 14 residues. Per the germline V gene, CDR1 is SGHRS and CDR2 is YFSETQ. DNA of the CDR3: TGCGCCAGCAGCCAAGCCTGGGGGATCTACGAGCAGTACTTC. This translates into CASSQAWGIYEQYF.

The chain employs TRBV5-6 and TRBJ2-7; D is ambiguous. This CDR3 has 11 residues. V gave up 1 base and J gave up 4 bases, with 3 bases separating them. Germline assignment: CDR1 SGHDT and CDR2 YYEEEE. The CDR3 spells CASSLNYEQYF. In nucleotides, the CDR3 is TGTGCCAGCAGCTTGAATTACGAGCAGTACTTC.

About this clone itself: The sample holds other DNA sequences that translate to the same CDR3. This chain connects TRBV19 to TRBJ1-1, with a possible D match to TRBD1 (5 bases). The ends were cut back, 6 bases at V and 5 bases at J, with 13 bases in the middle. The germline V gene encodes CDR1 LNHDA and CDR2 SQIVND (reference sequence). CDR3 length equals 13 residues. The CDR3 loop is CASSKTGWTEAFF. The CDR3 bases are TGTGCCAGTAGCAAAACAGGATGGACTGAAGCTTTCTTT. The entire variable domain, with the rest obtained from reference TRBV19 and TRBJ1-1, is as follows: DGGITQSPKYLFRKEGQNVTLSCEQNLNHDAMYWYRQDPGQGLRLIYYSQIVNDFQKGDIAEGYSVSREKKESFPLTVTSAQKNPTAFYLCASSKTGWTEAFFGQGTRLTVV.

The V call is TRBV19, the J call TRBJ1-2, with D tentatively TRBD1 (6 bases). Trimming took 5 bases from V and 5 from J, leaving 18 bases between them. CDR3 length: 15 amino acids. Germline V gene data show CDR1 as LNHDA and CDR2 as SQIVND (reference sequence). This CDR3 is CASSDPHRVWYGYTF. DNA of the CDR3: TGTGCCAGTAGTGACCCCCACAGGGTCTGGTATGGCTACACCTTC.